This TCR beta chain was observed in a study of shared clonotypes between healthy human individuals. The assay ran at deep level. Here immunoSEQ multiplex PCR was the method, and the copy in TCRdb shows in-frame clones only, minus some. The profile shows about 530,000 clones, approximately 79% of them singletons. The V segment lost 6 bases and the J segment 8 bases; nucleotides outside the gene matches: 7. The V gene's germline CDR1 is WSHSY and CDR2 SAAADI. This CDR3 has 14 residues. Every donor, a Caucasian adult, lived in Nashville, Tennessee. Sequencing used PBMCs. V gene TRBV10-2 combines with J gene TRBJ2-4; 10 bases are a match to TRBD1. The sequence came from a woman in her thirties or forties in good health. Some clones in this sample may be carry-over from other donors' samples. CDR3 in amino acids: CASSDGTGEDIQYF. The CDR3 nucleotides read TGCGCCAGCAGCGACGGGACAGGGGAGGACATTCAGTACTTC.